This T cell receptor beta chain was captured by sequencing in a study of OX40 agonist ivuxolimab in advanced cancers. With regard to the full study: Ivuxolimab was a fully human IgG2 agonistic monoclonal antibody targeting the costimulatory receptor OX40 (CD134). Intravenous ivuxolimab was administered to patients every 2 weeks at six dose levels: 0.01, 0.1, 0.3, 1.5, 3 and 10 mg/kg. Peripheral TCRbeta sequencing aimed to test whether ivuxolimab altered TCR sequence diversity and caused clonal T-cell expansion. In the dose-escalation cohort, roughly 82% of patients were male, and the mean age was approximately 60 years with a range of roughly 23 to 79. Prior anti-PD-1, anti-PD-L1 or anti-CTLA-4 therapy was permitted, and approximately 40% of dose-escalation patients had received checkpoint inhibitors. Partial responses occurred in three dose-escalation patients: two with cutaneous melanoma and one with hepatocellular carcinoma. Of the 50 or so patients in dose escalation, approximately 20 had hepatocellular carcinoma, some 15 had melanoma, 9 had renal cell carcinoma and 9 had head and neck cancer. The paper reports the monotherapy dose-escalation portion (N of about 50 patients) of the phase I ivuxolimab trial. General study outcomes and caveats: Low levels of normalized T-cell clonal expansion were also seen in some nonresponding patients. On average, CD8+ T cells showed more expanded clones than CD4+ T cells after ivuxolimab. In partial responders in the 0.1-3.0 mg/kg groups, normalized peripheral clonal expansion was found to be among the lowest, especially among CD8+ T cells. The antigen specificity of the peripheral T cells that underwent clonal expansion was not determined. At doses from 0.1 to 3.0 mg/kg, clonal expansion was seen in both CD4+ and CD8+ blood T cells between baseline and week 6.

Genomic DNA was isolated from the sorted cells so that the TCRbeta CDR3 region could be sequenced. TCRbeta CDR3 regions were sequenced using the immunoSEQ Assay. TCRdb re-hosts the immuneACCESS table, in-frame sequences only. Its copies lack some clones; in the studies checked, an unresolved V gene accounts for under half of them, and the cause for the rest is not known. This sample lists roughly 67,000 clones; roughly 90% were detected once. The ten top clones hold 0.27% of the sample. Measured from the cysteine to the phenylalanine, the CDR3 is 18 residues long. Only the CDR3 DNA stays, 54 bases, in frame from base 1. Germline trimming amounts to 4 bases on V and 0 bases on J, with 7 as the count of junction bases outside the gene matches. The germline V gene provides CDR1 SGHTA and CDR2 FQGTGA. Points on this clone: The target of this receptor is not known. Per-base quality was not reported, and no clone a single base away is much larger than it.

The trial excluded patients who had a history of autoimmune disease or were on systemic immunosuppression. Peripheral blood for TCR sequencing was collected from all dose cohorts at baseline, on cycle 4 day 1, and on cycle 7 day 1. The samples were taken from a phase I, first-in-human, multicenter, open-label dose-escalation trial of ivuxolimab. Adults with locally advanced or metastatic melanoma, renal cell, hepatocellular, or head and neck squamous cell carcinoma were enrolled in the trial. Before TCR sequencing, CD4+ T cells and CD8+ T cells from peripheral blood were sorted into separate populations.

The input for sequencing was CD4+ or CD8+ T cells sorted from blood, taken in a trial of the OX40 agonist ivuxolimab. This receptor chain uses TRBV7-3 and TRBJ2-6; 9 central nucleotides agree with TRBD1. The TCR originated in an adult with an advanced solid tumor such as melanoma, head and neck, liver or kidney cancer. The CDR3 protein is CASSSTGQGSSGANVLTF. The nucleotide sequence is given as TGTGCCAGCAGCTCCACGGGACAGGGATCCTCTGGGGCCAACGTCCTGACTTTC. Full variable domain (CDR3 extended with the reference TRBV7-3 and TRBJ2-6 proteins): GAGVSQTPSNKVTEKGKYVELRCDPISGHTALYWYRQSLGQGPEFLIYFQGTGAADDSGLPNDRFFAVRPEGSVSTLKIQRTERGDSAVYLCASSSTGQGSSGANVLTFGAGSRLTVL.